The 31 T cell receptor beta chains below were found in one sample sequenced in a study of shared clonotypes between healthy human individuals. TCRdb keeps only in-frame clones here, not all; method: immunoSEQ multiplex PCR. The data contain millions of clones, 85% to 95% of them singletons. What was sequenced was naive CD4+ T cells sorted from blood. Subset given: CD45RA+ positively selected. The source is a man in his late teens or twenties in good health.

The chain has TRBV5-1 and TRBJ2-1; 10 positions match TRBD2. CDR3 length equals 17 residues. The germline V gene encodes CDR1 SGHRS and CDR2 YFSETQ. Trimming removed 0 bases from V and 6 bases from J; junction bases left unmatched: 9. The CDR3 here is CASSLGPAGGRSNEQFF. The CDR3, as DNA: TGCGCCAGCAGCTTGGGCCCAGCGGGGGGGCGGAGCAATGAGCAGTTCTTC.

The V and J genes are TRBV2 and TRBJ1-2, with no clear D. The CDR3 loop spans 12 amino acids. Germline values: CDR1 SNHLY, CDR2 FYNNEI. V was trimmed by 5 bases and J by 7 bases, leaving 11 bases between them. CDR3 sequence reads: CASSWSPPGYTF. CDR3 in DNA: TGTGCCAGCAGTTGGAGCCCGCCTGGCTACACCTTC.

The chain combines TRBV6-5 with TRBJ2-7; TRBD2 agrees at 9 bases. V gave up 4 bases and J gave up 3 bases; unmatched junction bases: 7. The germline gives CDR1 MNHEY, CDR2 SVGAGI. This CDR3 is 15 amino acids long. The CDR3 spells CASSSTSGQVYEQYF. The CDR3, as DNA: TGTGCCAGCAGTTCCACTAGCGGGCAAGTCTACGAGCAGTACTTC.

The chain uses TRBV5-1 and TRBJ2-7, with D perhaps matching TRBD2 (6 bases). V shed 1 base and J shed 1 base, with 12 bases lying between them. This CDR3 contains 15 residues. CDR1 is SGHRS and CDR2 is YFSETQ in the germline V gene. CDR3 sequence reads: CASSLSGTESYEQYF. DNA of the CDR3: TGCGCCAGCAGCTTGTCGGGGACTGAATCCTACGAGCAGTACTTC.

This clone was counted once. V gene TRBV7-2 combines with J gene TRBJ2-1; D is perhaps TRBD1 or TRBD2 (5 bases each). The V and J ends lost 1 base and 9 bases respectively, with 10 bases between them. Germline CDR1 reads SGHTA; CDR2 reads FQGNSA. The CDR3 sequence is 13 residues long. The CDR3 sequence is CASSLEGSGEQFF. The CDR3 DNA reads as TGTGCCAGCAGCTTAGAGGGGAGTGGTGAGCAGTTCTTC. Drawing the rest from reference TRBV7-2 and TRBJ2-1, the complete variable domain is GAGVSQSPSNKVTEKGKDVELRCDPISGHTALYWYRQSLGQGLEFLIYFQGNSAPDKSGLPSDRFSAERTGGSVSTLTIQRTQQEDSAVYLCASSLEGSGEQFFGPGTRLTVL.

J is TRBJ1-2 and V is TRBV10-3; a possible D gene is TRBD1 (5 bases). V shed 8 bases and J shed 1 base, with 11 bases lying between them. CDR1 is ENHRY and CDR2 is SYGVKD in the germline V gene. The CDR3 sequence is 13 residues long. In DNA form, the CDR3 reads TGTGCCATCTCCGAGGGGCGTAACTATGGCTACACCTTC. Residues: CAISEGRNYGYTF.

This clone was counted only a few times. CDR3 loop: CAWSELGIGFPQHF. CDR3 nucleotides: TGTGCCTGGAGCGAGCTGGGGATCGGGTTTCCCCAGCATTTT. The chain combines TRBV30 with TRBJ1-5; D not certain. V lost 3 bases, J lost 10 bases, and 19 bases lay in between. The CDR3 covers 14 residues. The V gene's germline CDR1 is GTSNPN and CDR2 SVGIG (reference sequence).

The CDR3 spells CASSPYREETQYF. The CDR3 nucleotides are TGTGCCAGCAGCCCCTACAGGGAAGAGACCCAGTACTTC. The V and J genes are TRBV7-6 and TRBJ2-5; TRBD1 is a possible D gene (6 bases). The CDR3 has 13 amino acids. The V gene lost 5 bases and the J gene lost 3 bases, with 10 bases spanning the gap. Germline CDR1 and CDR2: SGHVS and FNYEAQ.

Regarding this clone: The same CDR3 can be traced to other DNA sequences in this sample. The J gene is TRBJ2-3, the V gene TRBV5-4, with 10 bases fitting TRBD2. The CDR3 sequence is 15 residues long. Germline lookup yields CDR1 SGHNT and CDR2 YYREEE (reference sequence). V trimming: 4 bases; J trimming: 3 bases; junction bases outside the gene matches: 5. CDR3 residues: CASSRSGGATDTQYF. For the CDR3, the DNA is TGTGCCAGCAGCCGAAGCGGGGGGGCAACAGATACGCAGTATTTT.

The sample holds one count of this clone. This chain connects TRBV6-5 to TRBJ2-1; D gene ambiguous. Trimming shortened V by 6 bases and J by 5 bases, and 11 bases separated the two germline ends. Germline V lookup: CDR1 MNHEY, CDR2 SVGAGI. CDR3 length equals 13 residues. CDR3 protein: CASSRTANNEQFF. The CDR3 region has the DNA TGTGCCAGCAGCCGAACAGCTAACAATGAGCAGTTCTTC.

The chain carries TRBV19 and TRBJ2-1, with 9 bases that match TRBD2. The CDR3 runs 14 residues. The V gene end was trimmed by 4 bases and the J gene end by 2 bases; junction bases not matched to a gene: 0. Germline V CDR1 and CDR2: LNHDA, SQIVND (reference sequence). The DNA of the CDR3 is TGTGCCAGTAGTAGACTAGCGGCCTACAATGAGCAGTTCTTC. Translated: CASSRLAAYNEQFF.

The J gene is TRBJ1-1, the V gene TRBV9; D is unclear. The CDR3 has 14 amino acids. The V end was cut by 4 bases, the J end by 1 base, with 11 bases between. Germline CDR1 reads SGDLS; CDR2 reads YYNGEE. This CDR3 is CASSPGPENTEAFF. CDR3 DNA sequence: TGTGCCAGCAGCCCCGGACCGGAGAACACTGAAGCTTTCTTT.

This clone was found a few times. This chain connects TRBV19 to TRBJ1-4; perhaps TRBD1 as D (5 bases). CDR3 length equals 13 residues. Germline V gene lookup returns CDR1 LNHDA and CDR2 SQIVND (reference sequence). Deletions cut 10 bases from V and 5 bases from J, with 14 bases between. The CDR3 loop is CATRLGPNEKLFF. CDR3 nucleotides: TGTGCCACCCGACTGGGACCAAATGAAAAACTGTTTTTT.

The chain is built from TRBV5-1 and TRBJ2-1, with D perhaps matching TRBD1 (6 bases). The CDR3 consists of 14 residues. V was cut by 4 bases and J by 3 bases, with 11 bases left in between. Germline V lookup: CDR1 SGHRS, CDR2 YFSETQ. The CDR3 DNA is TGCGCCAGCAGCAAGGGGGACAACTACAATGAGCAGTTCTTC. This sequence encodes CASSKGDNYNEQFF.

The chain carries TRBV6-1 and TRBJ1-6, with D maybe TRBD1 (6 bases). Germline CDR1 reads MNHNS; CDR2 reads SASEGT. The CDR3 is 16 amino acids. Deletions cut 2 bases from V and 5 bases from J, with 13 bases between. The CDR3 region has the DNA TGTGCCAGCAGTGAACAGGGGACTATTGATAATTCACCCCTCCACTTT. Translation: CASSEQGTIDNSPLHF.

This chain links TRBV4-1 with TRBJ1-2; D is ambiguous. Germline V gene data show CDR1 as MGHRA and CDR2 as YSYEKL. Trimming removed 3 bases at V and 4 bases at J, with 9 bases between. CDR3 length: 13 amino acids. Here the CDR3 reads CASSQPLAYGYTF. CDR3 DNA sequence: TGCGCCAGCAGCCAGCCCCTTGCCTATGGCTACACCTTC.

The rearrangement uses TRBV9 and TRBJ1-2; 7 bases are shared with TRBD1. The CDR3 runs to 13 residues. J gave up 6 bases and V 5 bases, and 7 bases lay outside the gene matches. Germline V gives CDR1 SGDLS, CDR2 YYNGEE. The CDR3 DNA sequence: TGTGCCAGCAGGGAGACAGGGACGGATGGCTACACCTTC. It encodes CASRETGTDGYTF.

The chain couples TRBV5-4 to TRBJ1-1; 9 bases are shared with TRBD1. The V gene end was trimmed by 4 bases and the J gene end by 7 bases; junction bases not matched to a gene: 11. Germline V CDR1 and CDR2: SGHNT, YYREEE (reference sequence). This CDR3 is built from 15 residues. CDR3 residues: CASSTPGQGPVEAFF. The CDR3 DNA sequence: TGTGCCAGCAGCACACCGGGACAGGGTCCAGTTGAAGCTTTCTTT. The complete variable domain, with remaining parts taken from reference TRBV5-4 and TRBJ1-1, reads ETGVTQSPTHLIKTRGQQVTLRCSSQSGHNTVSWYQQALGQGPQFIFQYYREEENGRGNFPPRFSGLQFPNYSSELNVNALELDDSALYLCASSTPGQGPVEAFFGQGTRLTVV.

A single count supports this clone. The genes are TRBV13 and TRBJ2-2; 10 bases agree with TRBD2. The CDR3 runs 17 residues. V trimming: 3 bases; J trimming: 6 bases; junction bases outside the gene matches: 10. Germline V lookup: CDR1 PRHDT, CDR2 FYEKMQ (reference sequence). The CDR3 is CASSLGPIAGGPGELFF. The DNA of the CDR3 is TGTGCCAGCAGCTTGGGGCCGATAGCGGGAGGCCCCGGGGAGCTGTTTTTT.

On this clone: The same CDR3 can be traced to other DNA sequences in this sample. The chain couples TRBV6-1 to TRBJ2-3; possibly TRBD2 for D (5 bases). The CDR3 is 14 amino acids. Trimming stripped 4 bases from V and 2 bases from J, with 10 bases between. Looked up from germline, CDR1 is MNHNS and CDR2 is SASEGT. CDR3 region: CASSVGGNTDTQYF. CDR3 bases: TGTGCCAGCAGTGTCGGAGGAAACACAGATACGCAGTATTTT.

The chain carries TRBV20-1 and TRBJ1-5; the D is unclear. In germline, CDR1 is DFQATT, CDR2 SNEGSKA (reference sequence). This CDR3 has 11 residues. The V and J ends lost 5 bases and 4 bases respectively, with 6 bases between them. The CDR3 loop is CSAERNQPQHF. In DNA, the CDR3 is TGCAGTGCTGAAAGGAATCAGCCCCAGCATTTT.

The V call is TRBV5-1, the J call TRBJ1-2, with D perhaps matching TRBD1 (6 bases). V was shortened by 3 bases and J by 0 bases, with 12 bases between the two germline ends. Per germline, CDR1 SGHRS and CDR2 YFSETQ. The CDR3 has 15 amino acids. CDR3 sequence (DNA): TGCGCCAGCAGCTCGGGGGACAAAGCTAACTATGGCTACACCTTC. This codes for CASSSGDKANYGYTF.

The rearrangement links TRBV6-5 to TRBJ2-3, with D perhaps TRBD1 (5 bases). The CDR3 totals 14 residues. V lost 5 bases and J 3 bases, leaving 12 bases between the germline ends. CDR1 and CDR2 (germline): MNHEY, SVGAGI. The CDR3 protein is CASSTRQGTDTQYF. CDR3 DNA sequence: TGTGCCAGCAGTACTCGCCAGGGAACAGATACGCAGTATTTT.

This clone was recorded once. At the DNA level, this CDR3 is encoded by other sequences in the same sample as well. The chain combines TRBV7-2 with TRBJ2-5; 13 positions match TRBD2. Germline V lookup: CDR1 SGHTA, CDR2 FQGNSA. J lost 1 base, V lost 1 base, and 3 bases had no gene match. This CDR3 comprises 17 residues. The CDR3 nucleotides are TGTGCCAGCAGCTTAGGGACTAGCGGGAGCGGCCAAGAGACCCAGTACTTC. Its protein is CASSLGTSGSGQETQYF.

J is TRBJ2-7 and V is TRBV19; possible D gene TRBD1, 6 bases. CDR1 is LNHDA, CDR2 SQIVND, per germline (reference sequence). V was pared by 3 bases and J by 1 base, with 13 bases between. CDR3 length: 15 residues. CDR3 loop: CASSMAGALSYEQYF. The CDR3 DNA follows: TGTGCCAGTAGTATGGCAGGGGCCCTTTCCTACGAGCAGTACTTC. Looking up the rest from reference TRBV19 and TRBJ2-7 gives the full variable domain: DGGITQSPKYLFRKEGQNVTLSCEQNLNHDAMYWYRQDPGQGLRLIYYSQIVNDFQKGDIAEGYSVSREKKESFPLTVTSAQKNPTAFYLCASSMAGALSYEQYFGPGTRLTVT.

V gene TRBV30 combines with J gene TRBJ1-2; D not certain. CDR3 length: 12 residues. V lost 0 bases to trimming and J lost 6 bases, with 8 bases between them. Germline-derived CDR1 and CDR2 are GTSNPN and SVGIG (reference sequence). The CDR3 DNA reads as TGTGCCTGGAGTGTAACGCGGGATGGCTACACCTTC. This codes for CAWSVTRDGYTF.

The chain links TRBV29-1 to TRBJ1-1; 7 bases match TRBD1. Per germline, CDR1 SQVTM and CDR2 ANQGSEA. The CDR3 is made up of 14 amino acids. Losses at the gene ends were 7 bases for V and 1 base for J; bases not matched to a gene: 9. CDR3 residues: CSDDRGQENTEAFF. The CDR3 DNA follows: TGCAGCGACGACCGAGGACAGGAGAACACTGAAGCTTTCTTT.

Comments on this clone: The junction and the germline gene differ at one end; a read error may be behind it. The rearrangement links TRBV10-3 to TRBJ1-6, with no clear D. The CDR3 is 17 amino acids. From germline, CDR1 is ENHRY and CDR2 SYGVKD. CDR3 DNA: TGTGCCACAACAAGGGTGTGGGGAGGCACCTATAATTCACCCCTCTACTTT. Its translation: CATTRVWGGTYNSPLYF.

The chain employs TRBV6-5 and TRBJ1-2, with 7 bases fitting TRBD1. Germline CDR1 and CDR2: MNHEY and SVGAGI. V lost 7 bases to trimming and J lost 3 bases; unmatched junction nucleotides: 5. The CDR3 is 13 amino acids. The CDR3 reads CASKSRGYYGYTF. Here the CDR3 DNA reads TGTGCCAGCAAGAGCAGGGGGTACTATGGCTACACCTTC.

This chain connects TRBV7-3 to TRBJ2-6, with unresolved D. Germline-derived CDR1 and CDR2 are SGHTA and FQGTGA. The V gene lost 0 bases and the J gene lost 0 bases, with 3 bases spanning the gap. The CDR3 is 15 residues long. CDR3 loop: CASSLTVSGANVLTF. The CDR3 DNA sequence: TGTGCCAGCAGCTTAACAGTCTCTGGGGCCAACGTCCTGACTTTC.

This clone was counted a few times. CDR3 residues: CASSPGVELFF. As DNA, the CDR3 is TGTGCCAGCAGTCCAGGGGTAGAACTGTTTTTT. This sequence joins TRBV11-2 and TRBJ1-4, with D perhaps matching TRBD1 (6 bases). Trimming pared 6 bases from V and 12 bases from J, leaving 11 bases between. The CDR3 length is 11 residues. Germline values: CDR1 SGHAT, CDR2 FQNNGV. Supplemented by reference TRBV11-2 and TRBJ1-4, the full variable domain reads EAGVAQSPRYKIIEKRQSVAFWCNPISGHATLYWYQQILGQGPKLLIQFQNNGVVDDSQLPKDRFSAERLKGVDSTLKIQPAKLEDSAVYLCASSPGVELFFGSGTQLSVL.